A selection of T cell receptor beta chains follows, all from one sample in a study of T cell responses to AZD1222 COVID-19 vaccine. TCRdb's table, derived via immunoSEQ multiplex PCR, lists solely in-frame clones and lacks some. The top ten hold about 1.6% of the sample, which has some 130,000 clones, 80% to 90% seen once. The material was peripheral blood, obtained on day 0 of AZD1222 vaccination. These TCRs come from an adult in good health. Each CDR3 is given with its conserved first and last residue. D genes are given only for firm matches. Size is omitted from some rows. Given values are once, few, many or a class for expanded clones.

v_gene	abundance	d_gene	j_gene	CDR3nt	CDR3aa
TRBV6-1	.	.	TRBJ2-2	TGTGCCAGCAGTGAGTGGCAAGCGAACACCGGGGAGCTGTTTTTT	CASSEWQANTGELFF
TRBV6-1	.	.	TRBJ1-6	TGTGCCAGCAGTGATGCTGGGCTGTGGGGGAGGGCATATAATTCACCCCTCCACTTT	CASSDAGLWGRAYNSPLHF
TRBV30	.	.	TRBJ1-1	TGTGCCTGGAGTCCACCGACAGGAGCGGCGCAATTCACTGAAGCTTTCTTT	CAWSPPTGAAQFTEAFF
TRBV7-9	.	.	TRBJ1-1	TGTGCCAGCAGCTTAGGTCCGGGTCTGTCTTTCTTT	CASSLGPGLSFF
TRBV19	.	.	TRBJ1-1	TGTGCCAGTAAGAGCGGGGGCAAAATGAACACTGAAGCTTTCTTT	CASKSGGKMNTEAFF
TRBV19	.	TRBD2	TRBJ2-3	TGTGCCAGTAGTATAGTGCGGACTAGCGGGGGGGGAGATACGCAGTATTTT	CASSIVRTSGGGDTQYF
TRBV30	.	.	TRBJ2-1	TGTGCCTGGAGTGTAATAAACAATGAGCAGTTCTTC	CAWSVINNEQFF
TRBV7-9	.	.	TRBJ1-5	TGTGCCAGCAGCTTAGGACAGAGGAGGGACGGGGGCAATCAGCCCCAGCATTTT	CASSLGQRRDGGNQPQHF
TRBV7-9	.	.	TRBJ1-4	TGTGCCAGCAGCTTGGCCAGGGTGGGCGAAAAACTGTTTTTT	CASSLARVGEKLFF
TRBV3-1/TRBV3-2	few	TRBD1	TRBJ1-2	TGTGCCAGCAGCCAATACAGGGGCAGAGGAGATGGCTACACCTTC	CASSQYRGRGDGYTF
TRBV29-1	once	.	TRBJ2-7	TGCAGCGGGGGACAACTGGGGGAGCAGTACTTC	CSGGQLGEQYF
TRBV6-5	.	.	TRBJ2-1	TGTGCCAGCAGGGCCCCAAGCGAGCCCTACAATGAGCAGTTCTTC	CASRAPSEPYNEQFF
TRBV29-1	.	TRBD1	TRBJ2-7	TGCAGCGTGCTACCGGGACAGGGAACCGAGCAGTACTTC	CSVLPGQGTEQYF
TRBV27	.	.	TRBJ1-6	TGTGCCAGCAGTTTCGCCAGGGCGGTAAGATCGAATTCACCCCTCCACTTT	CASSFARAVRSNSPLHF
TRBV15	.	.	TRBJ1-5	TGTGCCACCAGCAGAGATAGGGTAGCGTGGGGGCCCCAGCATTTT	CATSRDRVAWGPQHF
TRBV5-4	once	.	TRBJ2-7	TGTGCCAGCAGCTTGGAAAGGGCCCGTTACGAGCAGTACTTC	CASSLERARYEQYF
TRBV7-9	.	.	TRBJ1-5	TGTGCCAGCAGCTTAGGGCAGGTGGGATTAAATCAGCCCCAGCATTTT	CASSLGQVGLNQPQHF
TRBV23-1	few	TRBD1	TRBJ2-4	TGCGCCAGCAGTCAAGGGGGGGACAGGGTAGGAATTCAGTACTTC	CASSQGGDRVGIQYF
TRBV5-5	.	.	TRBJ2-7	TGTGCCAGCAGACTCACTGCCGGGACGGGAGCCTACGAGCAGTACTTC	CASRLTAGTGAYEQYF
TRBV5-5	once	TRBD1	TRBJ2-6	TGTGCCAGCAGCAGTATACAGGGGTCTGGGGCCAACGTCCTGACTTTC	CASSSIQGSGANVLTF
TRBV3-1/TRBV3-2	.	.	TRBJ2-2	TGTGCCAGCAGAACGTTAGGCGGGGAGCTGTTTTTT	CASRTLGGELFF
TRBV5-5	.	TRBD1	TRBJ1-3	TGTGCCAGCAGCACCGGGACAGGGTATGCTGGAAACACCATATATTTT	CASSTGTGYAGNTIYF
TRBV7-6	.	.	TRBJ2-7	TGTGCCAGCAGCTCCTCCACCGAGCAGTACTTC	CASSSSTEQYF
TRBV9	.	.	TRBJ1-4	TGTGCCAGCAGCGTAGGGCCTAATGAAAAACTGTTTTTT	CASSVGPNEKLFF
TRBV5-5	.	.	TRBJ1-1	TGTGCCAGCAGCCCACATGCGGGCGGCACTGAAGCTTTCTTT	CASSPHAGGTEAFF
TRBV6-1	.	.	TRBJ2-7	TGTGCCAGCAGTGAATTCGGGAACGAGCAGTACTTC	CASSEFGNEQYF
TRBV30	.	.	TRBJ1-1	TGTGCCTGGAGTGGACGACGCCCGAACACTGAAGCTTTCTTT	CAWSGRRPNTEAFF
TRBV6-2/TRBV6-3	.	TRBD2	TRBJ2-1	TGTGCCAGCAGTTACTCGGTGGCGGGAGGGCCGCCGGTGGATGAGCAGTTCTTC	CASSYSVAGGPPVDEQFF
TRBV12-3/TRBV12-4	.	.	TRBJ2-7	TGTGCCAGCAGTTGGAGGGACTCCTGGGAAAAGTACTTC	CASSWRDSWEKYF
TRBV6-1	.	.	TRBJ2-2	TGTGCCAGCAGTGAAGTCGGGGTTTGGTACACCGGGGAGCTGTTTTTT	CASSEVGVWYTGELFF
TRBV30	few	TRBD1	TRBJ2-2	TGTGCCTTCGGGACAGGGAACACCGGGGAGCTGTTTTTT	CAFGTGNTGELFF
TRBV5-4	once	.	TRBJ2-6	TGTGCCAGCAGCTTGGGTGGCTCTGGGGCCAACGTCCTGACTTTC	CASSLGGSGANVLTF
TRBV28	few	.	TRBJ2-7	TGTGCCAGCAGCTTATGGGCCCAACGCGAGCAGTACTTC	CASSLWAQREQYF
TRBV6-5	.	TRBD1	TRBJ1-2	TGTGCCAGCAGCGCAGGGGGCGCGTATGGCTACACCTTC	CASSAGGAYGYTF
TRBV21-1	once	.	TRBJ1-6	TGTGCCAGCAGTGCTAAATGGGACAGGGACAATTCACCCCTCCACTTT	CASSAKWDRDNSPLHF
TRBV3-1/TRBV3-2	.	.	TRBJ1-3	TGTGCCAGCAGCCAAGTATCGGGGACTGGAAACACCATATATTTT	CASSQVSGTGNTIYF
TRBV7-9	.	TRBD1	TRBJ1-6	TGTGCCAGCATCTCAGGGGGTCCCTCCTATAATTCACCCCTCCACTTT	CASISGGPSYNSPLHF
TRBV7-6	.	.	TRBJ1-1	TGTGCCAGCAGCTCTCTAACAGGGACCTTGGGCACTGAAGCTTTCTTT	CASSSLTGTLGTEAFF
TRBV27	.	.	TRBJ1-5	TGTGCCAGCGGGGAGGCTGTATGGGAGGGCAATCAGCCCCAGCATTTT	CASGEAVWEGNQPQHF
TRBV24-1	.	TRBD1	TRBJ1-1	TGTGCCACCAGTGATGGGACAGAAGGATTAAACACTGAAGCTTTCTTT	CATSDGTEGLNTEAFF
TRBV7-6	.	.	TRBJ2-5	TGTGCCAGCAGCTTTGCTAGACAAGAGACCCAGTACTTC	CASSFARQETQYF
TRBV2	.	TRBD1	TRBJ1-1	TGTGCCAGCAGGCGGGACAGCTCAGCGAACACTGAAGCTTTCTTT	CASRRDSSANTEAFF